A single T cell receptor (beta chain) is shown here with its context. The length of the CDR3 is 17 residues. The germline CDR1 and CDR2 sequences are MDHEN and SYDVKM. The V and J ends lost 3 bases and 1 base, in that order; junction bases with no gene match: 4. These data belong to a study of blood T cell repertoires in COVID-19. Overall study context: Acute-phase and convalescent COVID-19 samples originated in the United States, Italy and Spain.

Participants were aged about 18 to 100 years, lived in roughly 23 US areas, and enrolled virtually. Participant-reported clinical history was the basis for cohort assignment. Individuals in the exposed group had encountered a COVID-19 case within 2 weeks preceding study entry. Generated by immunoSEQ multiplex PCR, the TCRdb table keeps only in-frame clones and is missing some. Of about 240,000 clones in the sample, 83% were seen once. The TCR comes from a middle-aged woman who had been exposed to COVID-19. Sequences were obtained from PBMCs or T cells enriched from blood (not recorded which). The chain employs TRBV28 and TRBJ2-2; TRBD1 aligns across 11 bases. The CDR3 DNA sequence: TGTGCCAGCAGTTTGGCGGGGACAGGGGGGAACACCGGGGAGCTGTTTTTT. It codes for CASSLAGTGGNTGELFF.